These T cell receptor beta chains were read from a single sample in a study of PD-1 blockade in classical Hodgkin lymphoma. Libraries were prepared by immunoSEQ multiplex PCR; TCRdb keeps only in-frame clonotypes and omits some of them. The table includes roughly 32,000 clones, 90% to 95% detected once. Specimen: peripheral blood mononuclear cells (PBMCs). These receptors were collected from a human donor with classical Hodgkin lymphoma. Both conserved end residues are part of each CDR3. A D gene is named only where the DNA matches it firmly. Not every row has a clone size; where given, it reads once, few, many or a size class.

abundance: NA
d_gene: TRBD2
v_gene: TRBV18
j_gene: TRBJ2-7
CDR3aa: CASSPSRTSDYWTNEQYF
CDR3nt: TGTGCCAGCTCACCATCTAGGACTAGCGATTACTGGACTAACGAGCAGTACTTC

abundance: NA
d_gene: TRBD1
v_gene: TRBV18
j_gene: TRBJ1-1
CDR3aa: CASSETGTEAFF
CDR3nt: TGTGCCAGCTCAGAGACAGGGACTGAAGCTTTCTTT

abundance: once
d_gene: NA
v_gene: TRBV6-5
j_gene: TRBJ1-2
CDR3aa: CASSYPGGYGYTF
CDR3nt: TGTGCCAGCAGTTATCCGGGAGGCTATGGCTACACCTTC

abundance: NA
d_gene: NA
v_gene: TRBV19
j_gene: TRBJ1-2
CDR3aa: CASSPVGGNYGYTF
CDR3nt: TGTGCCAGTAGTCCCGTCGGGGGGAACTATGGCTACACCTTC

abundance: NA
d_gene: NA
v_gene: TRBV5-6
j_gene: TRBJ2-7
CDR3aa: CASSLGQTTYEQYF
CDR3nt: TGTGCCAGCAGCTTGGGACAGACTACCTACGAGCAGTACTTC

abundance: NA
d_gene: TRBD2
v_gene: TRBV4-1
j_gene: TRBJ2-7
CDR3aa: CASSQPPSGTYEQYF
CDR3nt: TGCGCCAGCAGCCAACCGCCTAGCGGAACCTACGAGCAGTACTTC

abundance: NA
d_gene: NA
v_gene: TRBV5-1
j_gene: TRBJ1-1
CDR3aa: CASSDQGGGTEAFF
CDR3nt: TGCGCCAGCAGCGATCAGGGCGGCGGCACTGAAGCTTTCTTT

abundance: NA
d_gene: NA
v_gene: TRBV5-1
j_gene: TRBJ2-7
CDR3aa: CASSLAPSYEQYF
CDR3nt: TGCGCCAGCAGCTTGGCGCCGTCCTACGAGCAGTACTTC

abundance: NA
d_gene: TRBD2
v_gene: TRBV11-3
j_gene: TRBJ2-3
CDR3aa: CASSAREGGTDTQYF
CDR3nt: TGTGCCAGCAGCGCTCGGGAGGGGGGCACAGATACGCAGTATTTT

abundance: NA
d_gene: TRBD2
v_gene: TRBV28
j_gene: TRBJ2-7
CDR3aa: CASSPSGRYPYEQYF
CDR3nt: TGTGCCAGCAGCCCTAGCGGGAGATACCCCTACGAGCAGTACTTC

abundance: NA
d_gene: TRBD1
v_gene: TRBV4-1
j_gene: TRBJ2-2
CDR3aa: CASSSGTANTGELFF
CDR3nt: TGCGCCAGCAGCTCCGGGACAGCGAACACCGGGGAGCTGTTTTTT

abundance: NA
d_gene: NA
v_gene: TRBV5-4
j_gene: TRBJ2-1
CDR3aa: CASSFKGRTNEQFF
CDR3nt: TGTGCCAGCAGTTTCAAAGGCCGAACCAATGAGCAGTTCTTC

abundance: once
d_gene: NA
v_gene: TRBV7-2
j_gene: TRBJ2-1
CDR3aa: CASSLLRDTLNEQFF
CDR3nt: TGTGCCAGCAGCCTCCTCCGGGACACGTTAAATGAGCAGTTCTTC

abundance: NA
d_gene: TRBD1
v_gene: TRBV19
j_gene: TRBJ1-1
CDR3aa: CASSWTGAGATEAFF
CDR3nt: TGTGCCAGTAGTTGGACAGGGGCTGGGGCCACTGAAGCTTTCTTT

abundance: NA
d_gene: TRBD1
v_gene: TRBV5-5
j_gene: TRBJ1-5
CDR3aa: CASSLNRGSNQPQHF
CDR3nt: TGTGCCAGCAGCTTGAACAGGGGGTCCAATCAGCCCCAGCATTTT

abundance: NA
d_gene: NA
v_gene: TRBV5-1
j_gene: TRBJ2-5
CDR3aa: CASSLEGETQYF
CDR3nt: TGCGCCAGCAGCTTGGAGGGAGAGACCCAGTACTTC

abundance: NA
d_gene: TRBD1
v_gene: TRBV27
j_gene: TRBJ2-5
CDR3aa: CASSSRTGRETQYF
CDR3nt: TGTGCCAGCAGTTCCCGGACAGGGAGGGAGACCCAGTACTTC

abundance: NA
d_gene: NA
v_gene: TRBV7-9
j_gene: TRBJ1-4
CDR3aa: CASSASGGGDEKLFF
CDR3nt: TGTGCCAGCAGCGCGAGTGGGGGCGGTGATGAAAAACTGTTTTTT

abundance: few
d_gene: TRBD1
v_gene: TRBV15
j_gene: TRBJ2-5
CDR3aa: CATSRGLDRETQYF
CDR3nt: TGTGCCACCAGCAGAGGATTGGACAGGGAGACCCAGTACTTC

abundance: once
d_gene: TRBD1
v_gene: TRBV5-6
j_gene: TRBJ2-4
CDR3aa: CASSFTGGNIQYF
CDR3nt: TGTGCCAGCAGCTTCACAGGGGGGAACATTCAGTACTTC

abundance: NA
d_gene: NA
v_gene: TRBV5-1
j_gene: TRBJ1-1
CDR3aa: CASSLVWMGTEAFF
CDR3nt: TGCGCCAGCAGCTTGGTTTGGATGGGCACTGAAGCTTTCTTT

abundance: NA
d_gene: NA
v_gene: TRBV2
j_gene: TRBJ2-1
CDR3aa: CASSEFAGTINLRQFF
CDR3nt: TGTGCCAGCAGTGAGTTTGCGGGTACGATCAATCTACGGCAGTTCTTC